This TCR beta chain was identified during a study of cytomegalovirus exposure and HLA in healthy donors. General study results and limits: A later analysis by the authors found several of the most significant clusters apparently linked to common viral pathogens. A previous analysis found most TCR beta V segments productive roughly 87% or roughly 30% of the time.

As concerns this clone: Its matching antigen is unknown.

Germline CDR1 SGHRS, CDR2 YFSETQ. The CDR3 runs to 14 residues. Unmatched junction bases numbered 4, after V lost 2 bases and J lost 4 bases. The PCR contained 60 Vbeta and 13 Jbeta primers. Clones were sequenced by immunoSEQ multiplex PCR, and TCRdb holds only the in-frame ones, with some missing. The sample lists more than 200,000 clones; less than 85% were seen once. The receptor's source is a girl between 2 and 10 years old in good health and CMV-seronegative. The V gene is TRBV5-1, the J gene TRBJ2-3; 7 bases align to TRBD1. Sequencing was performed on PBMCs. CDR3 sequence: CASSFQGVSDTQYF. CDR3 in DNA: TGCGCCAGCAGCTTCCAGGGGGTATCAGATACGCAGTATTTT.